These 31 T cell receptor beta chains were sequenced from one sample in a study of T cell responses to AZD1222 COVID-19 vaccine. The table came from immunoSEQ multiplex PCR; TCRdb's copy has only in-frame clones and leaves some out. The table includes some 49,000 clones, 60% to 85% detected once. This material consisted of peripheral blood, taken on day 0 of AZD1222 vaccination. The receptors were gathered from an adult in good health.

This chain joins TRBV19 and TRBJ2-5; perhaps D is TRBD1 or TRBD2 (5 bases each). CDR3 length: 16 residues. Between the trimmed V and J ends, which lost 5 bases and 4 bases, there was a span of 20 bases. Per the germline V gene, CDR1 is LNHDA and CDR2 is SQIVND (reference sequence). The CDR3 region is CASSPPWGTGPETQYF. The CDR3 DNA follows: TGTGCCAGTAGTCCTCCCTGGGGGACCGGCCCAGAGACCCAGTACTTC. Full variable domain (missing parts from reference TRBV19 and TRBJ2-5): DGGITQSPKYLFRKEGQNVTLSCEQNLNHDAMYWYRQDPGQGLRLIYYSQIVNDFQKGDIAEGYSVSREKKESFPLTVTSAQKNPTAFYLCASSPPWGTGPETQYFGPGTRLLVL.

V is TRBV19 and J is TRBJ1-5; possibly TRBD1 for D (5 bases). CDR3 length: 15 amino acids. Trimming took off 4 bases at V and 5 bases at J, with 15 bases between the two ends. In germline, CDR1 is LNHDA, CDR2 SQIVND (reference sequence). The CDR3 spells CASSKGRSAYQPQHF. The CDR3 DNA is TGTGCCAGTAGTAAGGGACGGTCGGCGTATCAGCCCCAGCATTTT.

This rearrangement joins TRBV5-6 to TRBJ2-3; possibly TRBD2 for D (5 bases). The V and J ends lost 6 bases and 0 bases respectively, with 17 bases between them. The CDR3 extends over 16 amino acids. Germline-derived CDR1 and CDR2 are SGHDT and YYEEEE. CDR3 coding DNA: TGTGCCAGCACCCTAGCCCCCTTCTCGAGCACAGATACGCAGTATTTT. As protein: CASTLAPFSSTDTQYF.

This chain connects TRBV10-3 to TRBJ2-7, with TRBD1 as a possible D gene (6 bases). The germline CDR1 and CDR2 sequences are ENHRY and SYGVKD. CDR3 length: 15 amino acids. The V and J ends lost 3 bases and 1 base respectively, with 13 bases between them. CDR3: CAISDSGTSSYEQYF. CDR3 coding DNA: TGTGCCATCAGTGATTCCGGGACAAGTTCCTACGAGCAGTACTTC.

The rearrangement links TRBV7-2 to TRBJ2-3; 8 bases line up with TRBD1. The germline gives CDR1 SGHTA, CDR2 FQGNSA. The CDR3 contains 16 residues. V lost 4 bases and J lost 0; bases outside the gene matches: 6. Written as DNA, the CDR3 is TGTGCCAGCAGCTCCCGGGACAGGACAAGCACAGATACGCAGTATTTT. This gives the protein CASSSRDRTSTDTQYF.

Notes on this clone: A junction end diverges from the germline sequence, so it may reflect a read error. J is TRBJ1-2 and V is TRBV30; 10 nucleotides agree with TRBD1. Germline V CDR1 and CDR2: GTSNPN, SVGIG (reference sequence). CDR3 size: 17 residues. CDR3 amino acids: CARSPTGQGTSNYGYTF. In DNA form, the CDR3 reads TGTGCCAGGAGTCCCACGGGACAGGGGACCTCTAACTATGGCTACACCTTC.

This rearrangement joins TRBV6-2 or TRBV6-3 to TRBJ2-2; 11 nucleotides align to TRBD1. CDR3 length: 16 amino acids. The trim removed 5 bases at V and 6 bases at J, leaving 8 bases unmatched. Per germline, CDR1 MNHEY and CDR2 SVGEGT. The CDR3 DNA sequence: TGTGCCAGCAGTAAGGACAGGGGGCTTGTCTCCGGGGAGCTGTTTTTT. Translated: CASSKDRGLVSGELFF.

The rearrangement links TRBV15 to TRBJ2-6; possible D gene TRBD2, 7 bases. V was trimmed by 3 bases and J by 0 bases, leaving 12 bases between them. From germline, CDR1 is LNHNV and CDR2 YYDKDF (reference sequence). This CDR3 is built from 17 residues. CDR3 loop: CATSSRGAGSGANVLTF. DNA for the CDR3: TGTGCCACCAGCAGTCGGGGGGCGGGCTCTGGGGCCAACGTCCTGACTTTC.

This clone was seen a single time. The chain couples TRBV9 to TRBJ2-1, with TRBD1 identical over 9 bases. CDR3 length: 14 residues. Germline trimming cut 2 bases from V and 7 bases from J; bases unmatched to any gene: 4. In germline, CDR1 is SGDLS, CDR2 YYNGEE. CDR3 in DNA: TGTGCCAGCAGCGTCTCGGGACAGGGTAATGAGCAGTTCTTC. Translated, it gives CASSVSGQGNEQFF.

This rearrangement joins TRBV25-1 to TRBJ1-2; D ambiguous. V dropped 4 bases and J dropped 1 base, with 10 bases sitting between them. In germline, CDR1 is MGHDK, CDR2 SYGVNS. The CDR3 length is 14 residues. CDR3 DNA sequence: TGTGCCAGCAGTGGTTCGGGGATTAACTATGGCTACACCTTC. Translating it yields CASSGSGINYGYTF.

This chain connects TRBV6-1 to TRBJ1-6; D ambiguous. Germline V gives CDR1 MNHNS, CDR2 SASEGT. The CDR3 is made up of 16 amino acids. Deletions cut 3 bases from V and 0 bases from J, with 9 bases between. CDR3: CASSETPRSYNSPLHF. CDR3 DNA sequence: TGTGCCAGCAGTGAGACACCGCGCTCCTATAATTCACCCCTCCACTTT.

The chain is built from TRBV6-5 and TRBJ1-1, with 7 bases identical to TRBD1. This CDR3 comprises 14 residues. V was clipped by 2 bases and J by 1 base; unmatched bases: 1. CDR1 and CDR2 from the germline V gene are MNHEY and SVGAGI. The CDR3 loop is CASSYRQGNTEAFF. CDR3 bases: TGTGCCAGCAGTTACAGACAGGGGAACACTGAAGCTTTCTTT.

The chain combines TRBV3-1 (or the pseudogene TRBV3-2) with TRBJ2-3, with 12 bases matching TRBD2. CDR3 length: 19 amino acids. Germline loops: CDR1 LGHDT, CDR2 YNNKEL (reference sequence). After removal of 6 bases from V and 4 bases from J, the junction contained 17 bases not matched to a gene. The CDR3 loop is CASRKASGREEEAADTQYF. The CDR3 bases are TGTGCCAGCAGGAAGGCTAGCGGGAGGGAAGAGGAAGCGGCAGATACGCAGTATTTT.

The V call is TRBV5-6, the J call TRBJ2-2; D is unresolved. Germline loops: CDR1 SGHDT, CDR2 YYEEEE. Trimming shortened V by 4 bases and J by 6 bases, and 10 bases separated the two germline ends. The CDR3 is 13 amino acids. CDR3 DNA sequence: TGTGCCAGCAGCCGACAAGCCCCCGGGGAGCTGTTTTTT. Translation: CASSRQAPGELFF.

This clone was picked up a small number of times. The chain has TRBV11-2 and TRBJ2-7, with D perhaps matching TRBD1 or TRBD2 (5 bases each). The CDR3 contains 15 residues. Between the trimmed V and J ends, which lost 1 base and 7 bases, there was a span of 17 bases. Per germline, CDR1 SGHAT and CDR2 FQNNGV. The CDR3 loop is CASSLARTVGEEQYF. CDR3 nucleotide sequence: TGTGCCAGCAGCTTAGCACGGACGGTGGGGGAGGAGCAGTACTTC.

This chain uses TRBV5-1 with TRBJ1-4, with D unclear. The CDR3 runs to 14 residues. Germline V lookup: CDR1 SGHRS, CDR2 YFSETQ. With 0 bases removed from V and 5 bases from J, the gap between germline ends came to 8 bases. This CDR3 is CASSLVYRNEKLFF. In DNA form, the CDR3 reads TGCGCCAGCAGCTTGGTTTACAGAAATGAAAAACTGTTTTTT.

The gene calls are TRBV27 and TRBJ2-5; tentative D call: TRBD1 (5 bases). Deletions cut 2 bases from V and 7 bases from J, with 17 bases between. Germline CDR1 is MNHEY and CDR2 is SMNVEV (reference sequence). The CDR3 consists of 15 residues. CDR3 sequence reads: CASSLLGQFGGTQYF. DNA for the CDR3: TGTGCCAGCAGTTTACTAGGACAATTCGGCGGGACCCAGTACTTC.

The rearrangement uses TRBV7-2 and TRBJ1-2; 8 bases are shared with TRBD1. J was trimmed by 4 bases and V by 5 bases; bases with no gene match: 9. This CDR3 has 15 amino acids. Germline V gives CDR1 SGHTA, CDR2 FQGNSA. The CDR3 sequence is CASSPGQGGFYGYTF. DNA for the CDR3: TGTGCCAGCAGCCCCGGACAGGGAGGTTTCTATGGCTACACCTTC.

This clone has just a few counts. This chain's CDR3 is CASSELAGSSYNSPLHF. The CDR3 coding sequence is TGTGCCAGCAGTGAACTGGCAGGGAGCTCCTATAATTCACCCCTCCACTTT. The rearrangement uses TRBV2 and TRBJ1-6, with D possibly TRBD1 on 5 matching bases. Per germline, CDR1 SNHLY and CDR2 FYNNEI. This CDR3 has 17 amino acids. V was cut by 2 bases and J by 0 bases, with 11 bases left in between.

The J gene is TRBJ2-7, the V gene TRBV7-9; D perhaps matches TRBD1 (6 bases). The CDR3 is 13 residues long. Germline values: CDR1 SEHNR, CDR2 FQNEAQ (reference sequence). Trimming removed 4 bases at V and 0 bases at J, with 7 bases between. The CDR3 coding sequence is TGTGCCAGCAGCTGGGACAACTCCTACGAGCAGTACTTC. Protein sequence: CASSWDNSYEQYF.

This chain links TRBV28 with TRBJ2-7, with D possibly matching TRBD2 (5 bases). V lost 7 bases and J lost 0, with 7 bases in between. This CDR3 spans 12 amino acids. The germline V gene encodes CDR1 MDHEN and CDR2 SYDVKM. The CDR3 loop is CASTRGSYEQYF. The DNA for the CDR3 is TGTGCCAGCACCCGGGGCTCCTACGAGCAGTACTTC.

V is TRBV18 and J is TRBJ1-2, with D perhaps TRBD1 (6 bases). The CDR3 spans 13 residues. Trimming cost V 3 bases and J 5 bases, with 10 bases left between them. CDR1 is KGHSH, CDR2 LQKENI, per germline. The CDR3 DNA sequence: TGTGCCAGCTCACCGGACAGATTATATGGCTACACCTTC. Its protein product is CASSPDRLYGYTF.

The V call is TRBV7-9, the J call TRBJ1-1; no clear D. The CDR3 length is 14 residues. Between the trimmed V and J ends, which lost 2 bases and 4 bases, there was a span of 11 bases. Germline assignment: CDR1 SEHNR and CDR2 FQNEAQ (reference sequence). CDR3 nucleotides: TGTGCCAGCAGCTTAAGTCGAGTGAGCACTGAAGCTTTCTTT. Translation gives CASSLSRVSTEAFF.

V gene TRBV6-4 combines with J gene TRBJ2-2, with 7 positions matching TRBD2. The V gene's germline CDR1 is MRHNA and CDR2 SNTAGT. The CDR3 loop spans 13 amino acids. The trim removed 5 bases at V and 5 bases at J, leaving 2 bases unmatched. As DNA, the CDR3 is TGTGCCAGCAGTTACGGGAGGACCGGGGAGCTGTTTTTT. Amino acids: CASSYGRTGELFF.

This chain links TRBV12-3 or TRBV12-4 with TRBJ1-2, with TRBD1 as a possible D gene (5 bases). Trimming shortened V by 6 bases and J by 10 bases, and 18 bases separated the two germline ends. The length of the CDR3 is 13 residues. CDR3 DNA: TGTGCCAGCAGGACCGGGACCTCTCGGGTCTACACCTTC. Its protein is CASRTGTSRVYTF.

The J gene is TRBJ1-6, the V gene TRBV6-5; 9 positions match TRBD1. CDR1 is MNHEY and CDR2 is SVGAGI in the germline V gene. V dropped 8 bases and J dropped 6; count of bases not matched to a gene: 8. This CDR3 contains 15 residues. The CDR3 protein is CASRTGQGFNSPLHF. As DNA, the CDR3 is TGTGCCAGCCGGACCGGACAGGGGTTTAATTCACCCCTCCACTTT.

This chain uses TRBV9 with TRBJ2-6, with D possibly matching TRBD2 (5 bases). The CDR3 sequence is 18 residues long. The V end lost 4 bases, the J end lost 4 bases, and 21 bases lay between the germline ends. The germline V gene has CDR1 SGDLS and CDR2 YYNGEE. CDR3 bases: TGTGCCAGCAGCCGCTCGGCAGGCCCATCGGGGGGGGCCAACGTCCTGACTTTC. This codes for CASSRSAGPSGGANVLTF.

In this sample, this clone turned up a few times. The chain is built from TRBV7-9 and TRBJ2-3; 8 bases match TRBD2. CDR1 SEHNR and CDR2 FQNEAQ come from the germline V gene (reference sequence). The CDR3 loop spans 16 amino acids. Losses at the gene ends were 5 bases for V and 2 bases for J; bases not matched to a gene: 9. CDR3 protein: CASSPRGLGHTDTQYF. The DNA for the CDR3 is TGTGCCAGCAGCCCCAGGGGACTAGGTCACACAGATACGCAGTATTTT. The full variable domain, in which reference TRBV7-9 and TRBJ2-3 provide the parts outside the CDR3, is DTGVSQNPRHKITKRGQNVTFRCDPISEHNRLYWYRQTLGQGPEFLTYFQNEAQLEKSRLLSDRFSAERPKGSFSTLEIQRTEQGDSAMYLCASSPRGLGHTDTQYFGPGTRLTVL.

As DNA, the CDR3 is TGTGCCAGCAGCCGTACTACCACCGGGGAGCTGTTTTTT. It translates to CASSRTTTGELFF. The J gene is TRBJ2-2, the V gene TRBV16; D not certain. This CDR3 region has 13 residues. Germline V gives CDR1 KGHSY, CDR2 FQNENV. Trimming took off 4 bases at V and 4 bases at J, with 7 bases between the two ends.

The gene calls are TRBV19 and TRBJ1-2; the match to TRBD1 covers 7 bases. The CDR3 loop spans 14 amino acids. The trim removed 4 bases at V and 7 bases at J, leaving 9 bases unmatched. Germline lookup yields CDR1 LNHDA and CDR2 SQIVND (reference sequence). CDR3 DNA sequence: TGTGCCAGTAGTACCAACAGGGGAGGGCTTGGCTACACCTTC. This encodes CASSTNRGGLGYTF. Full variable domain (outside the CDR3, taken from reference TRBV19 and TRBJ1-2): DGGITQSPKYLFRKEGQNVTLSCEQNLNHDAMYWYRQDPGQGLRLIYYSQIVNDFQKGDIAEGYSVSREKKESFPLTVTSAQKNPTAFYLCASSTNRGGLGYTFGSGTRLTVV.

This clone occurred a few times. The chain employs TRBV11-2 and TRBJ1-4; TRBD1 matches 8 bases. V shed 3 bases and J 8 bases; nucleotides not matched to a gene: 5. Per the germline V gene, CDR1 is SGHAT and CDR2 is FQNNGV. CDR3 length: 14 amino acids. The CDR3 sequence: CASSLDRAREKLFF. In DNA, the CDR3 is TGTGCCAGCAGCTTGGACAGGGCGAGGGAAAAACTGTTTTTT.